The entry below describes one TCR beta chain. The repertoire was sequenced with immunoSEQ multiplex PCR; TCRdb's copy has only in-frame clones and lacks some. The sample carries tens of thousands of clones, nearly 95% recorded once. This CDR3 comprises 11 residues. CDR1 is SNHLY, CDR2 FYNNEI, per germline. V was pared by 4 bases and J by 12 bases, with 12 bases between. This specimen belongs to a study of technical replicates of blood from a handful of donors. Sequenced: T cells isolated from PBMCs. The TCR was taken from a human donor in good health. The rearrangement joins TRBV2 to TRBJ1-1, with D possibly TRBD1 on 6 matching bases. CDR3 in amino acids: CASSVGQPSFF. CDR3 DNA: TGTGCCAGCAGTGTCGGACAGCCCTCTTTCTTT.